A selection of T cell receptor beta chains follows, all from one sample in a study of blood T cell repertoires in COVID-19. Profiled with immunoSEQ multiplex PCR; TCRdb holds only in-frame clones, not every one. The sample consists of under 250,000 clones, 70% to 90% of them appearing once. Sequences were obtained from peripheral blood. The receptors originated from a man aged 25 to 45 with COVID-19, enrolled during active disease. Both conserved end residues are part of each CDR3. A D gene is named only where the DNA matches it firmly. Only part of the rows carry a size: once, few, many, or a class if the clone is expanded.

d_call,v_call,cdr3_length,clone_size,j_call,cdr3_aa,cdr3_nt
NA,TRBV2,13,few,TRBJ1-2,CASLLEGLSGYTF,TGTGCCAGCCTCCTCGAGGGACTCTCTGGCTACACCTTC
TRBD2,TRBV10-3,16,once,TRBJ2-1,CAIRGGLAASYNEQFF,TGTGCCATCAGGGGGGGACTAGCGGCCTCCTACAATGAGCAGTTCTTC
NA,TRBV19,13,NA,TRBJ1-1,CASSTTVNTEAFF,TGTGCCAGTAGTACCACAGTGAACACTGAAGCTTTCTTT
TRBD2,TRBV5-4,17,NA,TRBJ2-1,CASSSLAGGLSYNEQFF,TGTGCCAGCAGCTCTCTAGCGGGAGGGCTCTCCTACAATGAGCAGTTCTTC
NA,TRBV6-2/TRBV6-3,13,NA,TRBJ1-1,CASSYARDIEAFF,TGTGCCAGCAGTTACGCGAGGGACATTGAAGCTTTCTTT
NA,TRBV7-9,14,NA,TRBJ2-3,CASRGSAGVDTQYF,TGTGCCAGCAGAGGGTCGGCGGGTGTGGATACGCAGTATTTT
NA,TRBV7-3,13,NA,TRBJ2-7,CASSQGGSYEQYF,TGTGCCAGCAGCCAGGGTGGATCCTACGAGCAGTACTTC
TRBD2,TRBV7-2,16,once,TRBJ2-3,CASSWGSGGAGYTQYF,TGTGCCAGCAGCTGGGGAAGCGGGGGGGCTGGGTATACGCAGTATTTT
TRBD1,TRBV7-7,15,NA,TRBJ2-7,CASSLGTGGTYEQYF,TGTGCCAGCAGCTTAGGGACAGGGGGGACCTACGAGCAGTACTTC
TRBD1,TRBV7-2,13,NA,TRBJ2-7,CASSFDRDYEQYF,TGTGCCAGCAGCTTCGACAGGGATTACGAGCAGTACTTC
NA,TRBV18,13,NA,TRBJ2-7,CASSGQRDYEQYF,TGTGCCAGCTCCGGACAGCGGGACTACGAGCAGTACTTC
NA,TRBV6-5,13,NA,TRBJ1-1,CASRETVGDGAFF,TGTGCCAGCAGGGAGACAGTAGGTGATGGAGCTTTCTTT
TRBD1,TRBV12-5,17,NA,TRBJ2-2,CASGLGTGLGNTGELFF,TGTGCTAGTGGTTTGGGGACAGGCCTTGGGAACACCGGGGAGCTGTTTTTT
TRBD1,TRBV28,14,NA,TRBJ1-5,CASSTTGENQPQHF,TGTGCCAGCAGTACGACAGGGGAAAATCAGCCCCAGCATTTT
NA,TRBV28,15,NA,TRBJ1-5,CASSLSYRDNQPQHF,TGTGCCAGCAGTTTATCTTACAGGGACAATCAGCCCCAGCATTTT
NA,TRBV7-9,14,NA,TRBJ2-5,CASSLEWAWETQYF,TGTGCCAGCAGCTTAGAATGGGCGTGGGAGACCCAGTACTTC
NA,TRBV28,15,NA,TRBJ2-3,CASSSPTDSTDTQYF,TGTGCCAGCAGTTCTCCGACAGATAGCACAGATACGCAGTATTTT
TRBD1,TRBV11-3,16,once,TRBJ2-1,CASSFHLPDRLVEQFF,TGTGCCAGCAGCTTCCACCTCCCGGACAGGTTGGTAGAGCAGTTCTTC
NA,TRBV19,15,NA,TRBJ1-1,CASRLSDSMNTEAFF,TGTGCCAGTAGACTCTCCGACAGCATGAACACTGAAGCTTTCTTT
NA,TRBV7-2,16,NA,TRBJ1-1,CASSLAGAQLNTEAFF,TGTGCCAGCAGCTTAGCTGGGGCCCAGTTGAACACTGAAGCTTTCTTT
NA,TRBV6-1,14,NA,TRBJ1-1,CASSERGQNTEAFF,TGTGCCAGCAGTGAAAGGGGACAGAACACTGAAGCTTTCTTT
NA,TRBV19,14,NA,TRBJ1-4,CASSMGGTNEKLFF,TGTGCCAGTAGCATGGGGGGAACTAATGAAAAACTGTTTTTT
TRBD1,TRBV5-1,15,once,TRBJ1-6,CASSSGTGNNSPLHF,TGCGCCAGCAGCTCTGGGACAGGGAATAATTCACCCCTCCACTTT
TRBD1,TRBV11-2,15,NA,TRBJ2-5,CASSPDRGRRETQYF,TGTGCCAGCAGCCCGGACAGGGGGCGCCGAGAGACCCAGTACTTC
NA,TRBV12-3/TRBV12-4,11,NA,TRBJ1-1,CASSLEGEAFF,TGTGCCAGCAGTTTAGAGGGGGAAGCTTTCTTT
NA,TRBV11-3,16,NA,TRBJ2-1,CASSLRGDPSYNEQFF,TGTGCCAGCAGCTTAAGGGGCGACCCCTCCTACAATGAGCAGTTCTTC
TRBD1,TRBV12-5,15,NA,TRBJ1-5,CASGLATGANQPQHF,TGTGCTAGTGGTTTGGCCACAGGGGCGAATCAGCCCCAGCATTTT
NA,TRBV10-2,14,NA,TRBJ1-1,CASRVGAGGTEAFF,TGCGCCAGCAGGGTAGGGGCCGGGGGCACTGAAGCTTTCTTT
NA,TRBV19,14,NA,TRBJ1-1,CASSISGLNTEAFF,TGTGCCAGTAGTATTTCCGGTTTGAACACTGAAGCTTTCTTT
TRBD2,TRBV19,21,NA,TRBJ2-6,CASSIDLETSGGYSGANVLTF,TGTGCCAGTAGTATAGATTTGGAGACTAGCGGGGGTTACTCTGGGGCCAACGTCCTGACTTTC
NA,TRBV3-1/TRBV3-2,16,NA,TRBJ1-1,CASSKAHRELNTEAFF,TGTGCCAGCAGCAAGGCCCATCGGGAACTGAACACTGAAGCTTTCTTT
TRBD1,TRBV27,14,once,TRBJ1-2,CASSYDRGNYGYTF,TGTGCCAGCAGTTACGACAGGGGGAACTATGGCTACACCTTC
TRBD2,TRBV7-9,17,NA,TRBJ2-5,CASSFLAGGAPGETQYF,TGTGCCAGCAGCTTTTTAGCGGGAGGGGCCCCCGGAGAGACCCAGTACTTC
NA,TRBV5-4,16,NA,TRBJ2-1,CASSFSTANPGNEQFF,TGTGCCAGCAGTTTTTCGACAGCCAATCCGGGCAATGAGCAGTTCTTC
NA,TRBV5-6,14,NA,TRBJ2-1,CASSLRAGTREQFF,TGTGCCAGCAGCTTGCGAGCCGGGACACGGGAGCAGTTCTTC
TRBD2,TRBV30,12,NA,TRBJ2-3,CAWAGVADTQYF,TGTGCCTGGGCGGGGGTCGCAGATACGCAGTATTTT
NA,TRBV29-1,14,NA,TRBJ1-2,CSVIGRGIGYGYTF,TGCAGCGTTATCGGAAGGGGGATAGGGTATGGCTACACCTTC
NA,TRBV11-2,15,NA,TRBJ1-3,CASSRQGLTGNTIYF,TGTGCCAGCAGCCGTCAGGGTCTGACTGGAAACACCATATATTTT
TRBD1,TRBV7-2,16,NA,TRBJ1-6,CASRPTQGADNSPLHF,TGTGCCAGCAGACCTACACAGGGGGCAGATAATTCACCCCTCCACTTT
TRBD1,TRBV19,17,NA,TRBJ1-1,CASSPGTGLEEDTEAFF,TGTGCCAGTAGTCCCGGGACAGGGCTAGAGGAGGACACTGAAGCTTTCTTT
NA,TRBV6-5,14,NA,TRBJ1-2,CASSYQGKSYGYTF,TGTGCCAGCAGTTACCAGGGGAAGAGCTATGGCTACACCTTC
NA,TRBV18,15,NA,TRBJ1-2,CASSLQGIIENGYTF,TGTGCCAGCTCCCTACAGGGTATTATTGAGAATGGCTACACCTTC
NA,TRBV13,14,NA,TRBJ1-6,CASSLDGGDSPLHF,TGTGCCAGCAGCTTAGATGGGGGGGATTCACCCCTCCACTTT
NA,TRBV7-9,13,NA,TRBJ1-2,CASSLGFSYGYTF,TGTGCCAGCAGCTTAGGTTTCAGCTATGGCTACACCTTC
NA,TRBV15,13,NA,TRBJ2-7,CATSRVGGNEQYF,TGTGCCACCAGCAGAGTAGGGGGAAACGAGCAGTACTTC
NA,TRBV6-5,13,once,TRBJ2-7,CASSLRGTYEQYF,TGTGCCAGCAGTTTAAGGGGTACCTACGAGCAGTACTTC
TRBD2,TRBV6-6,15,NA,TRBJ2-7,CASSSGLGSSYEQYF,TGTGCCAGCAGTTCGGGACTAGGGTCCTCCTACGAGCAGTACTTC
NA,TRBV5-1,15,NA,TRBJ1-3,CASSFGGSSGNTIYF,TGCGCCAGCAGCTTTGGAGGGAGCTCTGGAAACACCATATATTTT
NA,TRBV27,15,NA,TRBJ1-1,CASSSHRTSNTEAFF,TGTGCCAGCAGTAGCCACAGGACGTCGAACACTGAAGCTTTCTTT